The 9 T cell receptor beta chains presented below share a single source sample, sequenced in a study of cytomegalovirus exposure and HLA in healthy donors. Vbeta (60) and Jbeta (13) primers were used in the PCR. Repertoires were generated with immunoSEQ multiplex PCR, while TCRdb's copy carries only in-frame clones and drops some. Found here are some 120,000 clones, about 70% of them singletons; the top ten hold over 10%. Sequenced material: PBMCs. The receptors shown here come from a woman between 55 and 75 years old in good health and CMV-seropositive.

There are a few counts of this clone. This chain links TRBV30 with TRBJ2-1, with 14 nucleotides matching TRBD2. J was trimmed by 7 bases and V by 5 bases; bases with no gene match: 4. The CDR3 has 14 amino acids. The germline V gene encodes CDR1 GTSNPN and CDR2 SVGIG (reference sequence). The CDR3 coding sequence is TGTGCCTGGGGGACTAGCGGGAGTAGGAATGAGCAGTTCTTC. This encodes CAWGTSGSRNEQFF. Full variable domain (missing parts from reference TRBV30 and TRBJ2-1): SQTIHQWPATLVQPVGSPLSLECTVEGTSNPNLYWYRQAAGRGLQLLFYSVGIGQISSEVPQNLSASRPQDRQFILSSKKLLLSDSGFYLCAWGTSGSRNEQFFGPGTRLTVL.

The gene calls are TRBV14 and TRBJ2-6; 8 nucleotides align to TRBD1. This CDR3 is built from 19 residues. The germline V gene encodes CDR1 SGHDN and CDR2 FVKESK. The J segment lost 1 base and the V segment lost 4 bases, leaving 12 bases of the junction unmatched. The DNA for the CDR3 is TGTGCCAGCAGCCCCATTAGGTTGGGACAGGCATCTGGGGCCAACGTCCTGACTTTC. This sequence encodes CASSPIRLGQASGANVLTF.

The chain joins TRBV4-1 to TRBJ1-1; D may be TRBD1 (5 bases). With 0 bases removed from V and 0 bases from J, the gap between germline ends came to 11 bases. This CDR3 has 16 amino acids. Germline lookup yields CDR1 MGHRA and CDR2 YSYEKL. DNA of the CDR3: TGCGCCAGCAGCCAAGATTCAGGGAACATGAACACTGAAGCTTTCTTT. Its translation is CASSQDSGNMNTEAFF.

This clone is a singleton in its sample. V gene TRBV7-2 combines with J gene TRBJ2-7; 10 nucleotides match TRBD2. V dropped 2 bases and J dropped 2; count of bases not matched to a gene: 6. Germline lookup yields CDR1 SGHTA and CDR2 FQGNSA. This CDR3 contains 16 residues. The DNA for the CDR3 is TGTGCCAGCAGCTTATCCCGGACTAGCGGAACCTACGAGCAGTACTTC. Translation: CASSLSRTSGTYEQYF. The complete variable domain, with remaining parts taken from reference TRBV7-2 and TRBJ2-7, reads GAGVSQSPSNKVTEKGKDVELRCDPISGHTALYWYRQSLGQGLEFLIYFQGNSAPDKSGLPSDRFSAERTGGSVSTLTIQRTQQEDSAVYLCASSLSRTSGTYEQYFGPGTRLTVT.

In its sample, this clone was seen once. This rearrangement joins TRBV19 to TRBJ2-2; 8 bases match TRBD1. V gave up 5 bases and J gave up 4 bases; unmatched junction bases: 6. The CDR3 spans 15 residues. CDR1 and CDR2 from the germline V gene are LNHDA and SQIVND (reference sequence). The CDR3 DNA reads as TGTGCCAGTAGTCGGGCAGGGGGCCGCACCGGGGAGCTGTTTTTT. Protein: CASSRAGGRTGELFF.

This CDR3 is CASSTRTVNQPQHF. DNA for the CDR3: TGTGCCAGTAGCACTAGGACGGTCAATCAGCCCCAGCATTTT. This chain uses TRBV19 with TRBJ1-5; unclear D gene. The V end was cut by 6 bases, the J end by 3 bases, with 12 bases between. The CDR3 covers 14 residues. From germline, CDR1 is LNHDA and CDR2 SQIVND (reference sequence).

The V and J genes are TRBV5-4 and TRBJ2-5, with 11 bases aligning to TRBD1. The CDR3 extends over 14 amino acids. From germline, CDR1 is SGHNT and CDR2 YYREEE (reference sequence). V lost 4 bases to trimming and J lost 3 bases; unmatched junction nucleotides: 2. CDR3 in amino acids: CASSKGQGEETQYF. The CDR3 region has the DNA TGTGCCAGCAGCAAGGGACAGGGGGAAGAGACCCAGTACTTC.

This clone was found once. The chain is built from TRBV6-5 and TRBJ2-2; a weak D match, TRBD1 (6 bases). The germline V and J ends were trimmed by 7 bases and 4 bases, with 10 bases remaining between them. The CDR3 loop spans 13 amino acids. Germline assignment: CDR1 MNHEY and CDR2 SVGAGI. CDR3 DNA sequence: TGTGCCAGCACGTGGGGGCGCACCGGGGAGCTGTTTTTT. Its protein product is CASTWGRTGELFF.

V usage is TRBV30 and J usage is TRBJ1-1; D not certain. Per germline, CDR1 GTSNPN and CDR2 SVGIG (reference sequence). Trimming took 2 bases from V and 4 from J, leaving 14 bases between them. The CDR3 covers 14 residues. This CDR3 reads CAWSPGLSGTEAFF. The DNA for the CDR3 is TGTGCCTGGAGTCCCGGACTCTCCGGCACTGAAGCTTTCTTT.